The entry below describes one T cell receptor (beta chain). Just one base apart from a much larger clone, this may be a read error. The sample originates from a study of T-cell reconstitution after alpha-beta-depleted transplantation in children. Construction of the TCRbeta library involved unique molecular identifiers. A single record per CDR3 protein comes from TCRdb applying MiXCR to the PCR reads. The table shows approximately 250,000 distinct CDR3 sequences, with approximately 9.7% occurring only once. This CDR3 spans 17 amino acids. Germline V gene sequence: CDR1 SGDLS, CDR2 YYNGEE. The chain employs TRBV9 and TRBJ2-1, with 7 bases aligning to TRBD2. Source: PBMCs from the stem cell graft donor, taken from the stem cell graft. The sequence came from a human donor who donated a stem cell graft to a child with SCID. In DNA form, the CDR3 reads TGTGCCAGCAGCGTAGCTCTAGCGGCACTCTCCTTCAATGAGCAGTTCTTC. It yields the protein CASSVALAALSFNEQFF.